Listed below are T cell receptor beta chains from one sample, sequenced in a study of cytomegalovirus exposure and HLA in healthy donors. Profiled with immunoSEQ multiplex PCR; TCRdb holds only in-frame clones, not every one. The repertoire holds under 300,000 clones, 75% to 85% seen once, with around 8% in the top ten. The sample was PBMCs. The receptors here all came from a woman aged 60-75 years in good health and CMV-seropositive. Both conserved end residues are part of each CDR3. D genes are given only for firm matches. Expanded clones get a size class; other rows say once, few or many, or leave the size out.

.,TRBV15,.,TRBJ1-1,TGTGCCACCAGCAGAGTGGGACAGAACACTGAAGCTTTCTTT,CATSRVGQNTEAFF
.,TRBV19,TRBD2,TRBJ2-1,TGTGCCAGTAGTCTCAGGACTAGCGGTTCTACGTATGATGAGCAGTTCTTC,CASSLRTSGSTYDEQFF
.,TRBV27,TRBD1,TRBJ1-1,TGTGCCAGCAACTCCGGGACAGGGGGCGTCTCGAACACTGAAGCTTTCTTT,CASNSGTGGVSNTEAFF
.,TRBV7-9,.,TRBJ1-1,TGTTCCAGCAGCTTAGGTCCCGGGGCTTTCTTT,CSSSLGPGAFF
once,TRBV5-1,TRBD2,TRBJ2-7,TGCGCCAGCAGCTTGGGGTCTATACCGGGTACTAGCGGGGCACCCTACGAGCAGTACTTC,CASSLGSIPGTSGAPYEQYF
.,TRBV4-1,.,TRBJ1-5,TGCGCCAGCAGCCAAAACCCCGGGGAATTCAAGCCCCAGCATTTT,CASSQNPGEFKPQHF
.,TRBV28,TRBD2,TRBJ2-3,TGTGCCAGCAGTCTAAGCGGGAGAAGCACAGATACGCAGTATTTT,CASSLSGRSTDTQYF
.,TRBV2,TRBD1,TRBJ1-5,TGTGCCAGCAGTGAAGGAGACAGGGCCGTTCAGCCCCAGCATTTT,CASSEGDRAVQPQHF
.,TRBV5-4,TRBD1,TRBJ1-4,TGTGCCAGCAGCTTGTTTGTTAGACAGGGGGTTAGAAAACTGTTTTTT,CASSLFVRQGVRKLFF
.,TRBV27,.,TRBJ1-1,TGTGCCAGCAGTTTCGGTGGTTCATATCCTGAAGCTTTCTTT,CASSFGGSYPEAFF
.,TRBV6-6,.,TRBJ2-7,TGTGCCAGCAGTCCCCGGTCACAGGGCTCCGAGCAGTACTTC,CASSPRSQGSEQYF
.,TRBV19,TRBD2,TRBJ2-2,TGTGCCAGTAGTCCCCCAGGCGGTAGCGGGGACACCGGGGAGCTGTTTTTT,CASSPPGGSGDTGELFF
few,TRBV7-9,TRBD1,TRBJ1-2,TGTGCCAGCAGCGAACAAACAGGGGATGGCTACACCTTC,CASSEQTGDGYTF
.,TRBV18,TRBD2,TRBJ2-7,TGTGCCAGCTCACTCGGGACTAGCGGGACTATAGCAACCTACGAGCAGTACTTC,CASSLGTSGTIATYEQYF
once,TRBV4-1,.,TRBJ2-1,TGCGCCAGCAGCCAATCTCTATCCTACAATGAGCAGTTCTTC,CASSQSLSYNEQFF
.,TRBV6-6,.,TRBJ2-2,TGTGCCAGCAGTTACGGCTCGCAAGGGGAGGCCGGGGAGCTGTTTTTT,CASSYGSQGEAGELFF
.,TRBV5-6,TRBD2,TRBJ2-1,TGTGCCAGCAGCTTGGGTGGCAGGGAGGGAAGAGCGTACAATGAGCAGTTCTTC,CASSLGGREGRAYNEQFF
.,TRBV6-1,.,TRBJ1-2,TGTGCCAGCAGTGAACCCTCATCAGGGTATCCAATCTATGGCTACACCTTC,CASSEPSSGYPIYGYTF
.,TRBV15,.,TRBJ1-1,TGTGCCACCAGCAGAGATTCGACAGTCCGCCAAGCTTTCTTT,CATSRDSTVRQAFF
.,TRBV19,.,TRBJ2-5,TGTGCCAGTAGTATTTATGCGGGCGTAGACCAAGAGACCCAGTACTTC,CASSIYAGVDQETQYF
.,TRBV9,.,TRBJ2-1,TGTGCCAGCAGCGTAGGGCGTGCAGGGTCGGTCGCCAATGAGCAGTTCTTC,CASSVGRAGSVANEQFF
.,TRBV28,TRBD2,TRBJ2-7,TGTGCCAGCGGAGGTGTTATCGGGTCCAGCGGGAGAGCCGAGCAGTACTTC,CASGGVIGSSGRAEQYF
.,TRBV6-1,TRBD2,TRBJ2-7,TGTGCCAGCAGCGAGGGACTAGCGGGAGGCGACGAGCAGTACTTC,CASSEGLAGGDEQYF
.,TRBV19,TRBD2,TRBJ2-2,TGTGCCAGTAAGGCTAGCGGGAGGAGGGACACCGGGGAGCTGTTTTTT,CASKASGRRDTGELFF
.,TRBV27,.,TRBJ2-7,TGTGCCAGCAGCCCAACCCACCCGAGGGTTTTCGAGCAGTACTTC,CASSPTHPRVFEQYF
.,TRBV10-3,.,TRBJ2-7,TGTGCCATCAGTGAGTCGGCAGGGCTCTCCTACGAGCAGTACTTC,CAISESAGLSYEQYF
.,TRBV6-5,TRBD1,TRBJ2-7,TGTGCCAGCAGGCAAGGGGGACAGGGAAACGAGCAGTACTTC,CASRQGGQGNEQYF
.,TRBV19,.,TRBJ1-1,TGTGCCAGTAGTATGCAGGGATATAACACTGAAGCTTTCTTT,CASSMQGYNTEAFF
.,TRBV27,TRBD1,TRBJ1-5,TGTGCCAGCAGTTTACACGGGACAGGGGGCGGGTATCAGCCCCAGCATTTT,CASSLHGTGGGYQPQHF
.,TRBV27,.,TRBJ2-3,TGTGCCAGCAGAGGCGGAATCAGCACAGATACGCAGTATTTT,CASRGGISTDTQYF
.,TRBV2,TRBD2,TRBJ2-1,TGTGCCAGCAGATTGGGGACTAGCGGGAAGAATGAGCAGTTCTTC,CASRLGTSGKNEQFF
.,TRBV7-9,.,TRBJ2-5,TGTGCCAGCAGCTTAAGGACGGACATATCGGCCCAGTACTTC,CASSLRTDISAQYF
.,TRBV11-2,.,TRBJ2-7,TGTGCCAGCAGCGTACAGGGTTGGGTGTACGAGCAGTACTTC,CASSVQGWVYEQYF
.,TRBV29-1,.,TRBJ1-1,TGCAGCGTTGTACAGGCTCCGAGGAACACTGAAGCTTTCTTT,CSVVQAPRNTEAFF
.,TRBV6-4,.,TRBJ2-1,TGTGCCAGCAGCTTGGACAGACACAATGAGCAGTTCTTC,CASSLDRHNEQFF
.,TRBV11-2,.,TRBJ2-1,TGTGCCAGCAGCTTAATGCAACTGCCAACGGGGGAGCAGTTCTTC,CASSLMQLPTGEQFF
once,TRBV5-5,TRBD1,TRBJ2-2,TGTGCCAGCAGCCTGGAAGGGACAGGGAACACCGGGGAGCTGTTTTTT,CASSLEGTGNTGELFF
.,TRBV27,TRBD2,TRBJ2-5,TGTGCCAGCAGTTATAGCGGGTCGGGGGAGACCCAGTACTTC,CASSYSGSGETQYF
.,TRBV23-1,TRBD1,TRBJ2-3,TGCGCCAGCAGTCGACAGGGGGTAAGCACAGATACGCAGTATTTT,CASSRQGVSTDTQYF
.,TRBV7-9,TRBD2,TRBJ2-1,TGTGCCAGCAGCGTCGGACTAGCGGGAGGCAATGAGCAGTTCTTC,CASSVGLAGGNEQFF
.,TRBV30,.,TRBJ2-7,TGTGCCTGGAGTGTCGGCGGTTGGCCCTACGAGCAGTACTTC,CAWSVGGWPYEQYF
.,TRBV7-9,.,TRBJ1-2,TGTGCCAGCACCGGGGGTGCCAGGACTGCTACTAACTATGGCTACACCTTC,CASTGGARTATNYGYTF
few,TRBV18,.,TRBJ1-2,TGTGCCAGCTCACCACGGGAGGGCTTAATGGATGGCTACACCTTC,CASSPREGLMDGYTF
.,TRBV5-4,.,TRBJ1-3,TGTGCCAGCAGCTCTTTTACGCAGGGGCGCTCTGGAAACACCATATATTTT,CASSSFTQGRSGNTIYF
.,TRBV5-4,.,TRBJ2-2,TGTGCCAGCAGCCCTCTCTCGGCCGGGGAGCTGTTTTTT,CASSPLSAGELFF
few,TRBV18,.,TRBJ1-1,TGTGCCAGCTCACCGTTTTCCGGGACAAAGAACACTGAAGCTTTCTTT,CASSPFSGTKNTEAFF
.,TRBV29-1,TRBD2,TRBJ2-7,TGCAGCGCCAGCGGGAGAGCCCTCTACGAGCAGTACTTC,CSASGRALYEQYF
.,TRBV13,TRBD1,TRBJ1-1,TGTGCCAGCAGCTTGGACAGGGGGCTAAATTCGGCTTTCTTT,CASSLDRGLNSAFF
.,TRBV6-5,.,TRBJ2-6,TGTGCCAGCAGGGACACCGGGGCCAACGTCCTGACTTTC,CASRDTGANVLTF
.,TRBV9,.,TRBJ2-7,TGTGCCAGCAGCGTAGAGGGAGTGGGCTACGAGCAGTACTTC,CASSVEGVGYEQYF
few,TRBV29-1,TRBD1,TRBJ2-7,TGCAGCGTGGCTAGCCCACAGGGGCGAACCTCCTACGAGCAGTACTTC,CSVASPQGRTSYEQYF
.,TRBV2,.,TRBJ2-3,TGTGCCAGCAGTGAAACAGCCCCCGCAGATACGCAGTATTTT,CASSETAPADTQYF
few,TRBV6-1,.,TRBJ2-1,TGTGCCAGCAGACTCGAAAGGACTACCAATGAGCAGTTCTTC,CASRLERTTNEQFF
few,TRBV5-4,.,TRBJ2-2,TGTGCCAGCAGCCGTTTAGCGTCGAACACCGGGGAGCTGTTTTTT,CASSRLASNTGELFF
.,TRBV13,.,TRBJ2-7,TGTGCCAGCAGCCCACAGGGCTCCTACGAGCAGTACTTC,CASSPQGSYEQYF
.,TRBV29-1,.,TRBJ2-7,TGCAGCGTTCTAATTAAGGGGTACGAGCAGTACTTC,CSVLIKGYEQYF
few,TRBV6-6,.,TRBJ2-7,TGTGCCAGCAGTTACTCGGCTTTTGAATACGAGCAGTACTTC,CASSYSAFEYEQYF
few,TRBV6-5,.,TRBJ1-1,TGTGCCAGCCGTTACAGAGACACTGAAGCTTTCTTT,CASRYRDTEAFF
.,TRBV21-1,.,TRBJ2-3,TGTGCCAGCAGCAATAGGGGAAACACAGATACGCAGTATTTT,CASSNRGNTDTQYF